This T cell receptor beta chain originates from a study of OX40 agonist ivuxolimab in advanced cancers. Overall study: Of mixed ages from about 20 to 80 and averaging approximately 60 years, the group was roughly 83% male. Study findings and constraints: On average, CD8+ T cells showed a greater number of expanded clones than CD4+.

This CDR3 comprises 16 residues. The trim removed 0 bases at V and 2 bases at J, leaving 5 bases unmatched. Per germline, CDR1 LNHNV and CDR2 YYDKDF (reference sequence). Any history of autoimmune disease or systemic immunosuppression disqualified patients. Libraries were prepared by immunoSEQ multiplex PCR; TCRdb keeps only in-frame clonotypes and omits some of them. The top ten hold roughly 1.5% of the sample, which has 96,000 or so clones, less than 95% seen once. Concerning this clone: The antigen is unknown.

This material consisted of CD4+ or CD8+ T cells sorted from blood, taken in a trial of the OX40 agonist ivuxolimab. The clonotype originates from an adult with an advanced solid tumor such as melanoma, head and neck, liver or kidney cancer. This sequence joins TRBV15 and TRBJ2-3; 7 nucleotides line up with TRBD2. CDR3 in amino acids: CATSRETGGDTDTQYF. In DNA, the CDR3 is TGTGCCACCAGCAGAGAAACGGGGGGTGACACAGATACGCAGTATTTT. Full variable domain (remainder filled in from reference TRBV15 and TRBJ2-3): DAMVIQNPRYQVTQFGKPVTLSCSQTLNHNVMYWYQQKSSQAPKLLFHYYDKDFNNEADTPDNFQSRRPNTSFCFLDIRSPGLGDTAMYLCATSRETGGDTDTQYFGPGTRLTVL.